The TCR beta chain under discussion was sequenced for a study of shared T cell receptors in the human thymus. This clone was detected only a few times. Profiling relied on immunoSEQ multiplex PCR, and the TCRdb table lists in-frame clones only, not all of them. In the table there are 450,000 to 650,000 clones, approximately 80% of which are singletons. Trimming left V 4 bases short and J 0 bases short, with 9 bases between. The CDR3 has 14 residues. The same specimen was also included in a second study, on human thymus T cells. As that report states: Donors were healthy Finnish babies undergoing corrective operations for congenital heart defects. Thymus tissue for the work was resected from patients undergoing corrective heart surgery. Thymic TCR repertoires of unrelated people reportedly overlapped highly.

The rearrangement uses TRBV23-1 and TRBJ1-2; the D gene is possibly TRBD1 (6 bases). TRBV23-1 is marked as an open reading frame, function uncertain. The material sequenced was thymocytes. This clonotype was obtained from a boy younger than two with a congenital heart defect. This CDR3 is CASSPAGANYGYTF. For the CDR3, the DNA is TGCGCCAGCAGTCCGGCAGGGGCTAACTATGGCTACACCTTC.